The TCR beta chain under discussion was sequenced for a study of cytomegalovirus exposure and HLA in healthy donors (dated by TCRdb to between 2016 and 2019). Study-level background: The roughly 670 repertoires of the first cohort and the roughly 120 validation repertoires were produced on the same platform, according to a later analysis. The study aimed to test whether signatures of past pathogen exposure could be identified by cataloging public T cell receptors. In addition to the first cohort of around 670 subjects, a separate validation cohort of about 120 different subjects was used. To predict cytomegalovirus infection status, the study combined high-throughput TCR immunosequencing, statistical association of individual TCRs with disease status, and machine learning.

The germline V gene specifies SGHRS as CDR1 and YFSETQ as CDR2. There are 13 amino acids in the CDR3, from cysteine to phenylalanine inclusive. Just the 39-base CDR3 DNA is kept, in frame starting at base 1. The trim is 7 bases for V and 1 base for J, with a gap of 11 bases between the germline ends. Concerning this clone: This clone's antigen is unknown. Base-call qualities are not available, and no considerably larger clone is one nucleotide away.

The donors were included in the validation cohort of around 120 subjects, a group kept apart from the roughly 690-subject first cohort. The library relied on the immunoSEQ multiplex PCR assay. Concerning the study's data processing: A statistical classification framework was built to diagnose cytomegalovirus status from the catalog of TCR beta chain sequences. TCRdb took this table from immuneACCESS and kept in-frame rearrangements with V and J called. Such tables lack part of the clones; where checked against another copy, unresolved V genes explain under half of the gap, and the rest is unexplained. Clone size and V and J calls were adopted from that table, with D and trimming inferred from the DNA. The sample table lists over 100,000 clones, approximately 92% of them with a count of one. The top ten hold roughly 1.2% of the sample. Beyond this particular receptor, the publication reports: According to the authors, the approach could potentially be generalized to other disease states and immunological phenotypes. Across donors, most TCR sequences were observed very rarely, whereas some public TCRs were present in many individuals. A later analysis found that TCRs clustered in the first cohort also tended to co-occur in the 100 to 150 validation repertoires, with more than 90% of cluster scores above 0. The study gave a list of 150 to 200 TCR beta chains associated with cytomegalovirus. In vitro tests confirmed that three of the cytomegalovirus-associated TCR beta chains recognize cytomegalovirus antigens. The validation cohort had no HLA typing available for a later analysis, so co-occurrence within that cohort was assessed over all 130 or so repertoires. The classifier was reported to diagnose cytomegalovirus status with high specificity and sensitivity in both the original and validation cohorts.

This sequence was found in a woman aged 18-29 years in good health and CMV-seronegative. The chain couples TRBV5-1 to TRBJ1-1; matching of 6 bases hints at TRBD1 as the D gene. Sequenced: PBMCs. In nucleotide form, the sequence is TGCGCCAGCTCGGAGACAGGGAACACTGAAGCTTTCTTT. This codes for CASSETGNTEAFF.